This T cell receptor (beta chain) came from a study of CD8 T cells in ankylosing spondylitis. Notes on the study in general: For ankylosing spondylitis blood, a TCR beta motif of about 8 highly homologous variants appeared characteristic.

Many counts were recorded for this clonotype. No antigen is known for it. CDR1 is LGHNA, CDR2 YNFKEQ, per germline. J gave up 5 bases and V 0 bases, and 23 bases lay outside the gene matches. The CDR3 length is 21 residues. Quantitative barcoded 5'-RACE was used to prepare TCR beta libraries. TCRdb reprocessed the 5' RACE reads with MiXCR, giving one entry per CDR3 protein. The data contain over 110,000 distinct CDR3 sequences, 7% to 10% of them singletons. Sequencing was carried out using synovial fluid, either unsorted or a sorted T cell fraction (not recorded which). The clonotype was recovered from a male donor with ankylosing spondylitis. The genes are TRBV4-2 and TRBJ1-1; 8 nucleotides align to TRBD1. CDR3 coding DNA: TGTGCCAGCAGCCAAGATAGGCGTTCTACAGGGGGAGTTGGTCAGGGGACTGAAGCTTTCTTT. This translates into CASSQDRRSTGGVGQGTEAFF.